These T cell receptor beta chains were read from a single sample in a study of identical twins. TCRdb independently ran MiXCR on the 5' RACE reads; one entry per CDR3 protein. This sample has under 300,000 distinct CDR3 sequences, with approximately 5.9% found just once. In addition, the sample was reused for a study of T cells expressing NK-cell markers.

The sample consisted of CD8+ T cells sorted from blood. These receptors originate from a young woman in good health. CDR3s include the opening cysteine and the closing phenylalanine or tryptophan. Each record gives: D gene, J gene, V gene, clone size, CDR3 DNA, CDR3 protein. D genes are given only for firm matches. Clone sizes are given selectively: once, few, many, or a class where the clone is expanded.

d_gene: .
j_gene: TRBJ1-2
v_gene: TRBV9
abundance: few
CDR3nt: TGTGCCAGCAGCGACCAGGGGTTAGTCTATGGCTACACCTTC
CDR3aa: CASSDQGLVYGYTF

d_gene: TRBD2
j_gene: TRBJ2-5
v_gene: TRBV7-8
abundance: many
CDR3nt: TGTGCCAGCAGCCCCATAGCGCGGGGGGATCTAAAGACCCAGTACTTC
CDR3aa: CASSPIARGDLKTQYF

d_gene: TRBD1
j_gene: TRBJ2-2
v_gene: TRBV10-3
abundance: .
CDR3nt: TGTGCCACCCAGACAGGGGGGACCGGGGAGCTGTTTTTT
CDR3aa: CATQTGGTGELFF

d_gene: .
j_gene: TRBJ1-1
v_gene: TRBV7-2
abundance: few
CDR3nt: TGTGCCAGCAGTTCTCTCCGGAGGAACACTGAAGCTTTCTTT
CDR3aa: CASSSLRRNTEAFF

d_gene: .
j_gene: TRBJ1-4
v_gene: TRBV21-1
abundance: .
CDR3nt: TGTGCCAGCCTCCCGAAGGCGGATGAAAAACTGTTTTTT
CDR3aa: CASLPKADEKLFF

d_gene: .
j_gene: TRBJ2-5
v_gene: TRBV10-2
abundance: many
CDR3nt: TGCGCCAGCAGTGAAAATAGTATCAAAGAGACCCAGTACTTC
CDR3aa: CASSENSIKETQYF

d_gene: TRBD1
j_gene: TRBJ1-1
v_gene: TRBV5-6
abundance: .
CDR3nt: TGTGCCAGCAGCTGGGGGACAGGGGGCCATGAAGCTTTCTTT
CDR3aa: CASSWGTGGHEAFF

d_gene: .
j_gene: TRBJ1-6
v_gene: TRBV12-3/TRBV12-4
abundance: .
CDR3nt: TGTGCCAGCAGTTTACGGGGGTCGGATTCACCCCTCCACTTT
CDR3aa: CASSLRGSDSPLHF

d_gene: .
j_gene: TRBJ2-1
v_gene: TRBV27
abundance: few
CDR3nt: TGTGCCAGCAGCCAGCGCAACGAGCAGTTCTTC
CDR3aa: CASSQRNEQFF

d_gene: .
j_gene: TRBJ1-1
v_gene: TRBV12-3/TRBV12-4
abundance: few
CDR3nt: TGTGCCAGCAGTTCCGGTGAAGCTTTCTTT
CDR3aa: CASSSGEAFF

d_gene: TRBD2
j_gene: TRBJ2-7
v_gene: TRBV28
abundance: few
CDR3nt: TGTGCCAGCAGTTTAAGGTCGAGCGGGGCATACGAGCAGTACTTC
CDR3aa: CASSLRSSGAYEQYF

d_gene: .
j_gene: TRBJ2-2
v_gene: TRBV21-1
abundance: few
CDR3nt: TGTGCCAGCAGCAAGTCCGTCACCGGGGAGCTGTTTTTT
CDR3aa: CASSKSVTGELFF

d_gene: TRBD2
j_gene: TRBJ2-5
v_gene: TRBV5-5
abundance: .
CDR3nt: TGTGCCAGCAGCTTCCTTGTGGGACTAGCGGGAGAAGAGACCCAGTACTTC
CDR3aa: CASSFLVGLAGEETQYF

d_gene: .
j_gene: TRBJ2-2
v_gene: TRBV11-2
abundance: many
CDR3nt: TGTGCCAGCAGCTTGGGGATTGATACCGGGGAGCTGTTTTTT
CDR3aa: CASSLGIDTGELFF

d_gene: .
j_gene: TRBJ2-7
v_gene: TRBV7-8
abundance: .
CDR3nt: TGTGCCAGCAGCCTAACTCATGACGGCTCCTACGAGCAGTACTTC
CDR3aa: CASSLTHDGSYEQYF

d_gene: .
j_gene: TRBJ1-1
v_gene: TRBV7-9
abundance: many
CDR3nt: TGTGCCAGCACATCCTCCGGTGAAGCTTTCTTT
CDR3aa: CASTSSGEAFF

d_gene: .
j_gene: TRBJ2-6
v_gene: TRBV29-1
abundance: few
CDR3nt: TGCAGCGTTGAAGATCGTGAGAACGTCCTGACTTTC
CDR3aa: CSVEDRENVLTF

d_gene: .
j_gene: TRBJ2-7
v_gene: TRBV27
abundance: many
CDR3nt: TGTGCCAGCAGTTGGGGACAAGCCTACGAGCAGTACTTC
CDR3aa: CASSWGQAYEQYF

d_gene: .
j_gene: TRBJ2-1
v_gene: TRBV7-2
abundance: .
CDR3nt: TGTGCCAGCAGCTTTGGTAGCTTTGAGCAGTTCTTC
CDR3aa: CASSFGSFEQFF

d_gene: .
j_gene: TRBJ2-5
v_gene: TRBV4-3
abundance: few
CDR3nt: TGCGCCAGCAGCCTACATCTTAATGGCGCGGATCAGAGAAGGACCCAGTACTTC
CDR3aa: CASSLHLNGADQRRTQYF

d_gene: TRBD2
j_gene: TRBJ2-3
v_gene: TRBV28
abundance: .
CDR3nt: TGTGCCAGCAGTCCCGTTGCGGGACTAGCGGCATTCACAGATACGCAGTATTTT
CDR3aa: CASSPVAGLAAFTDTQYF

d_gene: .
j_gene: TRBJ2-7
v_gene: TRBV12-3/TRBV12-4
abundance: few
CDR3nt: TGTGCCAGCAGTTTCAGCGTGAGCTCCTACGAGCAGTACTTC
CDR3aa: CASSFSVSSYEQYF

d_gene: .
j_gene: TRBJ2-1
v_gene: TRBV13
abundance: few
CDR3nt: TGTGCCAGCAGCCATCCGGGTTACAATGAGCAGTTCTTC
CDR3aa: CASSHPGYNEQFF

d_gene: TRBD1
j_gene: TRBJ2-1
v_gene: TRBV7-8
abundance: .
CDR3nt: TGTGCCAGCAGTTGGCTTCAGGGGGCAACGAACAATGAGCAGTTCTTC
CDR3aa: CASSWLQGATNNEQFF

d_gene: .
j_gene: TRBJ1-1
v_gene: TRBV19
abundance: few
CDR3nt: TGTGCCAGTAGTGTCGGGGGGCAAAGGGCTTTCTTT
CDR3aa: CASSVGGQRAFF

d_gene: .
j_gene: TRBJ1-4
v_gene: TRBV6-5
abundance: few
CDR3nt: TGTGCCAGCAGTTACACAGGATATAATGAAAAACTGTTTTTT
CDR3aa: CASSYTGYNEKLFF

d_gene: .
j_gene: TRBJ2-3
v_gene: TRBV6-2/TRBV6-3
abundance: .
CDR3nt: TGTGCCAGCAGTTACTCGAGGGACACAGATACGCAGTATTTT
CDR3aa: CASSYSRDTDTQYF

d_gene: .
j_gene: TRBJ2-3
v_gene: TRBV12-3/TRBV12-4
abundance: many
CDR3nt: TGTGCCAGCAGTTTAGAAAGCGGCACAGATACGCAGTATTTT
CDR3aa: CASSLESGTDTQYF